This entry lists 29 T cell receptor beta chains sequenced from one sample in a study of identical twins. One entry per CDR3 protein, called by TCRdb with MiXCR from the 5' RACE reads. The data show some 240,000 distinct CDR3 sequences, 8% to 11% seen once. Sequencing was done on a sample of memory T cells sorted from blood. These receptors were taken from a man aged 50-60 years in good health.

This clonotype occurred a few times. The chain recombines TRBV25-1 with TRBJ1-1, with D unclear. The germline V and J ends were trimmed by 8 bases and 4 bases, with 11 bases remaining between them. This CDR3 has 12 residues. The germline V gene encodes CDR1 MGHDK and CDR2 SYGVNS. Written as DNA, the CDR3 is TGTGCCAGCGGAGAGGTGGGCACTGAAGCTTTCTTT. This encodes CASGEVGTEAFF.

The rearrangement uses TRBV3-1 and TRBJ2-3; 14 bases are a match to TRBD2. Unmatched junction bases numbered 7, after V lost 3 bases and J lost 2 bases. The germline V gene encodes CDR1 LGHDT and CDR2 YNNKEL (reference sequence). The CDR3 has 18 amino acids. This chain's CDR3 is CASSHGTSGGLTTDTQYF. CDR3 bases: TGTGCCAGCAGCCACGGGACTAGCGGGGGATTAACCACAGATACGCAGTATTTT.

The chain couples TRBV7-2 to TRBJ2-1; D may be TRBD1 or TRBD2 (6 bases each). Germline-derived CDR1 and CDR2 are SGHTA and FQGNSA. Trimming shortened V by 5 bases and J by 7 bases, and 15 bases separated the two germline ends. CDR3 length: 14 amino acids. CDR3 residues: CASSIWGAKNEQFF. CDR3 in DNA: TGTGCCAGCAGCATTTGGGGGGCCAAAAATGAGCAGTTCTTC.

The V call is TRBV28, the J call TRBJ2-1; D possibly matches TRBD1 or TRBD2 (5 bases each). The germline gives CDR1 MDHEN, CDR2 SYDVKM. Between the trimmed V and J ends, which lost 4 bases and 10 bases, there was a span of 20 bases. CDR3 length: 15 residues. The CDR3 protein is CASSSGLVDAEEQFF. CDR3 nucleotide sequence: TGTGCCAGCAGTTCGGGGCTAGTGGACGCAGAGGAGCAGTTCTTC.

This clonotype was seen a handful of times. This chain links TRBV29-1 with TRBJ2-7; tentative D call: TRBD1 (5 bases). V dropped 6 bases and J dropped 6 bases, with 15 bases sitting between them. The CDR3 runs to 12 residues. CDR1 and CDR2 (germline): SQVTM, ANQGSEA. CDR3 in amino acids: CSVGNLQGEQYF. The DNA of the CDR3 is TGCAGCGTAGGAAATCTTCAGGGCGAGCAGTACTTC.

This clonotype has at least ten counts. The chain recombines TRBV4-3 with TRBJ2-7; 7 bases map to TRBD2. CDR3 length: 14 amino acids. V was pared by 0 bases and J by 6 bases, with 5 bases of the junction left unmatched. CDR1 and CDR2 from the germline V gene are LGHNA and YSLEER. CDR3 residues: CASSQDSSGGEQYF. The DNA of the CDR3 is TGCGCCAGCAGCCAAGATTCCTCGGGGGGCGAGCAGTACTTC.

The chain couples TRBV20-1 to TRBJ1-2; D remains ambiguous. V lost 0 bases and J lost 5, with 10 bases in between. CDR1 is DFQATT, CDR2 SNEGSKA, per germline (reference sequence). The CDR3 has 13 amino acids. CDR3 region: CSARDNPYYGYTF. The CDR3 region has the DNA TGCAGTGCTAGAGATAACCCCTATTATGGCTACACCTTC.

This clonotype was observed a few times. This sequence joins TRBV5-1 and TRBJ2-1; 14 nucleotides match TRBD2. V was clipped by 3 bases and J by 5 bases; unmatched bases: 4. CDR1 SGHRS and CDR2 YFSETQ come from the germline V gene. The CDR3 is made up of 16 amino acids. Written as DNA, the CDR3 is TGCGCCAGCAGCTCGGGACTAGCGGGAGCCCACAATGAGCAGTTCTTC. It specifies CASSSGLAGAHNEQFF.

This clonotype was observed many times. The rearrangement uses TRBV12-3 or TRBV12-4 and TRBJ2-3, with D tentatively TRBD2 (5 bases). The germline V and J ends were trimmed by 6 bases and 2 bases, with 15 bases remaining between them. The CDR3 totals 15 residues. This CDR3 is CASRKPGFDTDTQYF. DNA of the CDR3: TGTGCCAGCAGAAAACCGGGATTTGACACAGATACGCAGTATTTT.

This chain joins TRBV6-2 or TRBV6-3 and TRBJ2-7; unclear D gene. CDR1 is MNHEY, CDR2 SVGEGT, per germline. The CDR3 is made up of 13 amino acids. V was clipped by 4 bases and J by 1 base, with 8 bases between them. CDR3 coding DNA: TGTGCCAGCAGTTCACAACCTTCCTACGAGCAGTACTTC. Its protein is CASSSQPSYEQYF.

This clonotype showed up many times. The V and J genes are TRBV29-1 and TRBJ2-7; TRBD2 matches 11 bases. The length of the CDR3 is 15 residues. Per the germline V gene, CDR1 is SQVTM and CDR2 is ANQGSEA. V was pared by 6 bases and J by 2 bases, with 9 bases of the junction left unmatched. The CDR3 DNA reads TGCAGCGTCCTAAAACTAGCGGGAGTGGCCTACGAGCAGTACTTC. It yields the protein CSVLKLAGVAYEQYF.

On this clonotype itself: Since a much larger clone is just one base distant, this may be a read error. The CDR3 does not close with the conserved phenylalanine or tryptophan, likely indicating a read error. The chain recombines TRBV20-1 with TRBJ2-7; D unresolved. There are 14 residues in the CDR3. V lost 6 bases, J lost 3 bases, and 18 bases lay in between. Germline CDR1 DFQATT, CDR2 SNEGSKA (reference sequence). The CDR3 reads CSALWSQGIYEQYL. CDR3 nucleotide sequence: TGCAGTGCCCTATGGTCTCAAGGAATCTACGAGCAGTACCTC.

This clonotype was picked up many times. The genes are TRBV28 and TRBJ2-4; no clear D gene. V lost 3 bases and J lost 10, with 13 bases in between. From germline, CDR1 is MDHEN and CDR2 SYDVKM. CDR3 size: 13 residues. CDR3 protein: CASSFPGANIQYF. DNA for the CDR3: TGTGCCAGCAGTTTTCCAGGAGCGAATATTCAGTACTTC.

This clonotype was seen at least ten times. The CDR3 spells CASSLDGSTGELFF. The CDR3 coding sequence is TGCGCCAGCAGCTTGGACGGCAGCACCGGGGAGCTGTTTTTT. The chain employs TRBV5-1 and TRBJ2-2; no definite D call. Germline loops: CDR1 SGHRS, CDR2 YFSETQ. Trimming removed 0 bases at V and 4 bases at J, with 7 bases between. The CDR3 is 14 residues long.

In its sample, this clonotype was seen a few times. The chain couples TRBV27 to TRBJ1-4; D is possibly TRBD1 (5 bases). Trimming pared 6 bases from V and 8 bases from J, leaving 16 bases between. CDR3 length: 14 residues. Looked up from germline, CDR1 is MNHEY and CDR2 is SMNVEV (reference sequence). The CDR3 nucleotides are TGTGCCAGCAGCTCGGCTGGGGCAGAGGAAAAACTGTTTTTT. Translation gives CASSSAGAEEKLFF.

This clonotype was counted a few times. This chain uses TRBV11-2 with TRBJ2-5, with TRBD1 as a possible D gene (5 bases). The germline gives CDR1 SGHAT, CDR2 FQNNGV. The CDR3 loop spans 13 amino acids. Trimming cost V 0 bases and J 6 bases, with 8 bases left between them. The DNA for the CDR3 is TGTGCCAGCAGCTTAGACAGGGTAAAGACCCAGTACTTC. Translating it yields CASSLDRVKTQYF.

This clonotype was counted many times. The chain couples TRBV6-2 or TRBV6-3 to TRBJ2-7; D gene unclear. From germline, CDR1 is MNHEY and CDR2 SVGEGT. The V and J ends lost 6 bases and 6 bases respectively, with 12 bases between them. The CDR3 is 12 amino acids. The DNA for the CDR3 is TGTGCCAGCAGCCTTCTCAAGGGCGAGCAGTACTTC. This codes for CASSLLKGEQYF.

CDR3 nucleotides: TGTGCCAGCAGTCCCTCCCCTGCAGGGAAGGAGACCCAGTACTTC. Protein sequence: CASSPSPAGKETQYF. J is TRBJ2-5 and V is TRBV28; D possibly corresponds to TRBD1 (5 bases). Trimming stripped 5 bases from V and 5 bases from J, with 18 bases between. CDR1 is MDHEN and CDR2 is SYDVKM in the germline V gene. The CDR3 spans 15 residues.

This clonotype was recorded many times. The chain links TRBV6-1 to TRBJ1-6, with unresolved D. This CDR3 is built from 15 residues. Trimming stripped 6 bases from V and 5 bases from J, with 14 bases between. CDR1 MNHNS and CDR2 SASEGT come from the germline V gene. The CDR3 DNA is TGTGCCAGCAGGGCTGGTAATCTTAATAATTCACCCCTCCACTTT. Translated: CASRAGNLNNSPLHF.

Only a few counts were recorded for this clonotype. The J gene is TRBJ2-5, the V gene TRBV4-2; 10 nucleotides agree with TRBD2. The CDR3 spans 17 residues. CDR1 is LGHNA and CDR2 is YNFKEQ in the germline V gene. The ends lost 1 base at V and 0 bases at J; junction bases unmatched: 5. The CDR3 DNA reads as TGTGCCAGCAGCCAAGTACGAGCGGGGGGGTACCAAGAGACCCAGTACTTC. Translation: CASSQVRAGGYQETQYF.

CDR3 sequence (DNA): TGTGCCAGCAGCCGAGGGACCATTGAAGCTTTCTTT. Amino acids: CASSRGTIEAFF. This chain links TRBV7-8 with TRBJ1-1; possibly TRBD1 for D (5 bases). There are 12 residues in the CDR3. The ends were cut back, 5 bases at V and 7 bases at J, with 11 bases in the middle. The germline CDR1 and CDR2 sequences are SGHVS and FQNEAQ.

This clonotype was picked up many times. V usage is TRBV20-1 and J usage is TRBJ2-3; 8 bases map to TRBD2. The V segment lost 5 bases and the J segment 1 base; nucleotides outside the gene matches: 2. The CDR3 contains 13 residues. Germline V gives CDR1 DFQATT, CDR2 SNEGSKA (reference sequence). CDR3 nucleotides: TGCAGTGCTCCAGCGGGGGGCACAGATACGCAGTATTTT. Amino acid sequence: CSAPAGGTDTQYF.

In this sample, this clonotype turned up many times. The rearrangement links TRBV5-1 to TRBJ2-2; 9 bases line up with TRBD2. Germline V gene sequence: CDR1 SGHRS, CDR2 YFSETQ. The CDR3 covers 19 residues. Trimming at V came to 1 base and at J to 5 bases, leaving 15 bases not matched to a gene. CDR3 residues: CASSLSRQTKRGDTGELFF. As DNA, the CDR3 is TGCGCCAGCAGCTTGTCCCGTCAAACCAAGCGGGGGGATACCGGGGAGCTGTTTTTT.

The gene calls are TRBV18 and TRBJ1-6; D might be TRBD1 (5 bases). The CDR3 has 15 amino acids. CDR1 is KGHSH and CDR2 is LQKENI in the germline V gene. The V end was cut by 1 base, the J end by 10 bases, with 14 bases between. The CDR3 sequence is CASSPLSGLGSPLHF. The CDR3 nucleotides read TGTGCCAGCTCACCACTATCAGGGCTCGGATCACCCCTCCACTTT. Combining the CDR3 with reference TRBV18 and TRBJ1-6 gives the whole variable domain NAGVMQNPRHLVRRRGQEARLRCSPMKGHSHVYWYRQLPEEGLKFMVYLQKENIIDESGMPKERFSAEFPKEGPSILRIQQVVRGDSAAYFCASSPLSGLGSPLHFGNGTRLTVT.

The chain combines TRBV25-1 with TRBJ1-2, with 9 bases lining up with TRBD1. There are 15 residues in the CDR3. Losses at the gene ends were 1 base for V and 7 bases for J; bases not matched to a gene: 7. Germline values: CDR1 MGHDK, CDR2 SYGVNS. CDR3 loop: CASSESDRGVFGYTF. In DNA form, the CDR3 reads TGTGCCAGCAGTGAATCAGACAGGGGGGTCTTTGGCTACACCTTC.

The chain joins TRBV10-3 to TRBJ2-7, with a tentative D call TRBD1 (5 bases). Germline V gene data show CDR1 as ENHRY and CDR2 as SYGVKD. Trimming cost V 0 bases and J 2 bases, with 11 bases left between them. The CDR3 has 15 residues. This CDR3 is CAISESRETTYEQYF. The CDR3 region has the DNA TGTGCCATCAGTGAGTCCAGGGAAACAACCTACGAGCAGTACTTC.

The V call is TRBV30, the J call TRBJ1-1, with 8 bases matching TRBD1. The CDR3 is made up of 14 amino acids. The V gene end was trimmed by 5 bases and the J gene end by 5 bases; junction bases not matched to a gene: 10. The germline V gene encodes CDR1 GTSNPN and CDR2 SVGIG (reference sequence). CDR3 residues: CAWAAGGAWTEAFF. CDR3 DNA sequence: TGTGCCTGGGCTGCAGGGGGCGCGTGGACTGAAGCTTTCTTT.

This clonotype was observed a few times. V usage is TRBV20-1 and J usage is TRBJ1-4; D perhaps matches TRBD1 (5 bases). CDR3 length equals 14 residues. Germline V gene sequence: CDR1 DFQATT, CDR2 SNEGSKA (reference sequence). V was pared by 2 bases and J by 4 bases, with 11 bases between. The CDR3 protein is CSARRGRSNEKLFF. Written as DNA, the CDR3 is TGCAGTGCTAGACGGGGCAGGAGTAATGAAAAACTGTTTTTT.

This clonotype has ten or more counts. The chain has TRBV25-1 and TRBJ1-2, with D uncertain. The CDR3 spans 16 residues. Trimming removed 4 bases from V and 6 bases from J, with 21 bases in between. Looked up from germline, CDR1 is MGHDK and CDR2 is SYGVNS. Written as DNA, the CDR3 is TGTGCCAGCAGTGGAGCCGACCGCGCTTTTGGCGATGGCTACACCTTC. Protein: CASSGADRAFGDGYTF.